These 20 T cell receptor beta chains came from one sample sequenced in a study of cytomegalovirus exposure and HLA in healthy donors. Primers: 60 Vbeta forward and 13 Jbeta reverse. Produced via immunoSEQ multiplex PCR; TCRdb's table is partial and in-frame only. The data hold some 150,000 clones, with nearly 80% observed a single time. The specimen was PBMCs. All receptors derive from a male donor in good health and CMV-seronegative.

J is TRBJ1-4 and V is TRBV7-9; D is perhaps TRBD1 (5 bases). From germline, CDR1 is SEHNR and CDR2 FQNEAQ (reference sequence). V lost 2 bases, J lost 13 bases, and 17 bases lay in between. The CDR3 is made up of 14 amino acids. CDR3 amino acids: CASSLSGTEDRLFF. The CDR3 nucleotides are TGTGCCAGCAGCTTATCGGGGACTGAGGATAGACTGTTTTTT.

J is TRBJ2-7 and V is TRBV5-6; D is possibly TRBD1 (6 bases). V was pared by 5 bases and J by 5 bases, with 17 bases between. CDR1 is SGHDT and CDR2 is YYEEEE in the germline V gene. This CDR3 spans 14 amino acids. This chain's CDR3 is CASSLGDTSHEQYF. The CDR3 nucleotides are TGTGCCAGCAGTCTTGGGGACACGTCTCACGAGCAGTACTTC.

A note on this clone: The CDR3 ends on some other residue instead of the conserved phenylalanine or tryptophan, so this is likely a read error. No DNA is shown, since the ends of the CDR3 on it are uncertain; the CDR3 is the one TCRdb lists. This chain uses TRBV6-4 with TRBJ1-1; the table's D call TRBD1 went unverified against the DNA. Germline V CDR1 and CDR2: MRHNA, SNTAGT. The CDR3 is made up of 13 amino acids, end residues included. CDR3 sequence: CASSDEQGALRGR.

The J gene is TRBJ2-4, the V gene TRBV4-2, with TRBD1 matching over 7 bases. This CDR3 spans 16 amino acids. The V segment lost 5 bases and the J segment 0 bases; nucleotides outside the gene matches: 7. The V gene's germline CDR1 is LGHNA and CDR2 YNFKEQ. This CDR3 is CASSARDRLAKNIQYF. In nucleotides, the CDR3 is TGTGCCAGCAGCGCCCGGGACAGATTAGCCAAAAACATTCAGTACTTC.

The chain joins TRBV5-4 to TRBJ2-7; D is unresolved. The CDR3 runs to 12 residues. The germline V and J ends were trimmed by 0 bases and 7 bases, with 8 bases remaining between them. Germline V gives CDR1 SGHNT, CDR2 YYREEE (reference sequence). The CDR3 nucleotides are TGTGCCAGCAGCTTGGCCCCCGGTGAGCAGTACTTC. Translated: CASSLAPGEQYF.

This rearrangement joins TRBV29-1 to TRBJ1-1; D not resolved. The CDR3 loop spans 14 amino acids. The V gene's germline CDR1 is SQVTM and CDR2 ANQGSEA. Trimming pared 0 bases from V and 1 base from J, leaving 9 bases between. The chain's CDR3 is CSVEDGESNTEAFF. The CDR3 DNA follows: TGCAGCGTTGAAGATGGGGAGTCGAACACTGAAGCTTTCTTT.

The gene calls are TRBV27 and TRBJ2-7; maybe TRBD1 (5 bases). The V gene's germline CDR1 is MNHEY and CDR2 SMNVEV (reference sequence). Trimming stripped 5 bases from V and 7 bases from J, with 18 bases between. The CDR3 has 14 residues. This CDR3 is CASSRMTDVWEQYF. The CDR3 DNA follows: TGTGCCAGCAGTCGAATGACAGACGTCTGGGAGCAGTACTTC.

This clone was seen a few times. The chain uses TRBV12-5 and TRBJ2-6, with TRBD1 as a possible D gene (6 bases). Germline V gives CDR1 LGHNT, CDR2 FRNRAP. The CDR3 runs to 17 residues. Trimming cost V 3 bases and J 0 bases, with 12 bases left between them. CDR3 protein: CASGFTGMSSGANVLTF. The CDR3 nucleotides are TGTGCTAGTGGTTTTACAGGGATGAGCTCTGGGGCCAACGTCCTGACTTTC.

This chain joins TRBV29-1 and TRBJ2-2, with 7 bases lining up with TRBD1. V lost 5 bases, J lost 4 bases, and 10 bases stayed unmatched. The CDR3 contains 15 residues. Germline V gene sequence: CDR1 SQVTM, CDR2 ANQGSEA. CDR3 in amino acids: CSVQAQGRSTGELFF. DNA for the CDR3: TGCAGCGTTCAGGCACAGGGGAGATCCACCGGGGAGCTGTTTTTT.

The V gene is TRBV27, the J gene TRBJ2-7; 12 bases align to TRBD1. The V gene's germline CDR1 is MNHEY and CDR2 SMNVEV (reference sequence). V lost 3 bases to trimming and J lost 7 bases; unmatched junction nucleotides: 4. The CDR3 loop spans 14 amino acids. The CDR3 nucleotides are TGTGCCAGCAGTTTGGGACAGGGGGCGGGGGAGCAGTACTTC. Protein: CASSLGQGAGEQYF.

The chain couples TRBV6-1 to TRBJ2-7; a weak D match, TRBD1 (6 bases). Germline V gene lookup returns CDR1 MNHNS and CDR2 SASEGT. The V end was cut by 1 base, the J end by 3 bases, with 7 bases between. This CDR3 is 13 amino acids long. CDR3 coding DNA: TGTGCCAGCAGTGAAGTACAGGGCTACGAGCAGTACTTC. Protein sequence: CASSEVQGYEQYF.

The chain carries TRBV7-8 and TRBJ2-5; D might be TRBD1 (5 bases). TRBJ2-7 matches the DNA end more closely, so the J call is doubtful. This CDR3 is 13 amino acids long. Germline V CDR1 and CDR2: SGHVS, FQNEAQ. The CDR3: CASSLGQFYEQYF. CDR3 nucleotide sequence: TGTGCCAGCAGCTTAGGACAGTTCTACGAGCAGTACTTC.

The genes are TRBV7-6 and TRBJ2-1, with D uncertain. V lost 2 bases to trimming and J lost 0 bases, with 8 bases between them. Germline V gene lookup returns CDR1 SGHVS and CDR2 FNYEAQ. The CDR3 is 15 amino acids. The DNA of the CDR3 is TGTGCCAGCAGCTTACCGGTTACCTCCTACAATGAGCAGTTCTTC. Translating gives CASSLPVTSYNEQFF.

This chain connects TRBV5-4 to TRBJ2-5; TRBD2 aligns across 14 bases. From germline, CDR1 is SGHNT and CDR2 YYREEE (reference sequence). The CDR3 covers 16 residues. V shed 3 bases and J 5 bases; nucleotides not matched to a gene: 6. CDR3 sequence: CASSSSRTSGRETQYF. The CDR3, as DNA: TGTGCCAGCAGCTCATCCAGGACTAGCGGGAGGGAGACCCAGTACTTC.

The count of this clone is one. The genes are TRBV27 and TRBJ2-1; 12 bases fit TRBD2. Unmatched junction bases numbered 4, after V lost 2 bases and J lost 2 bases. Germline values: CDR1 MNHEY, CDR2 SMNVEV (reference sequence). The CDR3 has 17 amino acids. CDR3 bases: TGTGCCAGCAGTTTAGGGACTAGCGGGCCGACCTACAATGAGCAGTTCTTC. This codes for CASSLGTSGPTYNEQFF.

The J gene is TRBJ2-7, the V gene TRBV9, with D unclear. The CDR3 extends over 15 amino acids. Between the trimmed V and J ends, which lost 2 bases and 0 bases, there was a span of 12 bases. The germline V gene has CDR1 SGDLS and CDR2 YYNGEE. The CDR3 sequence: CASSVDGWSSYEQYF. In nucleotides, the CDR3 is TGTGCCAGCAGCGTCGACGGGTGGAGCTCCTACGAGCAGTACTTC.

The chain joins TRBV30 to TRBJ1-2; D uncertain. V gave up 5 bases and J gave up 2 bases, with 6 bases separating them. This CDR3 comprises 11 residues. The germline CDR1 and CDR2 sequences are GTSNPN and SVGIG (reference sequence). CDR3 in DNA: TGTGCCTGGGTAGAAAACTATGGCTACACCTTC. It yields the protein CAWVENYGYTF.

This clone turned up a few times. V is TRBV19 and J is TRBJ1-4; 12 nucleotides line up with TRBD1. Germline loops: CDR1 LNHDA, CDR2 SQIVND (reference sequence). This CDR3 spans 17 amino acids. V was pared by 9 bases and J by 5 bases, with 13 bases of the junction left unmatched. This chain's CDR3 is CASQPRDRGRRNEKLFF. The DNA for the CDR3 is TGTGCCAGCCAACCCCGGGACAGGGGGCGCAGGAATGAAAAACTGTTTTTT.

The chain joins TRBV11-1 to TRBJ2-1; 7 positions agree with TRBD2. CDR1 is SGHAT, CDR2 FQDESV, per germline (reference sequence). CDR3 size: 15 residues. The J segment lost 4 bases and the V segment lost 3 bases, leaving 6 bases of the junction unmatched. In DNA form, the CDR3 reads TGTGCCAGCAGCTTCGGCGGGAGTGGTTACAATGAGCAGTTCTTC. Encoded protein: CASSFGGSGYNEQFF.

The rearrangement uses TRBV27 and TRBJ2-3; 9 nucleotides agree with TRBD1. The germline CDR1 and CDR2 sequences are MNHEY and SMNVEV (reference sequence). Germline trimming cut 3 bases from V and 2 bases from J; bases unmatched to any gene: 6. The CDR3 covers 16 residues. The CDR3 is CASSFLGQGPTDTQYF. For the CDR3, the DNA is TGTGCCAGCAGTTTCCTCGGACAGGGGCCCACAGATACGCAGTATTTT.